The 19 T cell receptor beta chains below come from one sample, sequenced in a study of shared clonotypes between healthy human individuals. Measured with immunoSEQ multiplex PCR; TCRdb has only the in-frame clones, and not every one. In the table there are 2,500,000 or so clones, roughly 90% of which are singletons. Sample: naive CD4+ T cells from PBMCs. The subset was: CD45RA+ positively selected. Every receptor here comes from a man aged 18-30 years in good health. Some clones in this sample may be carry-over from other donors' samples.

The CDR3: CASSVLAGDDTQYF. In DNA, the CDR3 is TGTGCCAGCAGCGTACTAGCGGGAGACGATACGCAGTATTTT. The chain combines TRBV7-3 with TRBJ2-3; TRBD2 agrees at 11 bases. The CDR3 runs to 14 residues. Germline V CDR1 and CDR2: SGHTA, FQGTGA. With 5 bases clipped from V and 6 bases from J, the junction kept 4 bases outside the gene matches.

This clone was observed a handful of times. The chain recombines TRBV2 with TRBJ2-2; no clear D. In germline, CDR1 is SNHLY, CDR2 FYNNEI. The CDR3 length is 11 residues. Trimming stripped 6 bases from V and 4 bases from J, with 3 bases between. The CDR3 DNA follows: TGTGCCAGCAGAATCACCGGGGAGCTGTTTTTT. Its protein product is CASRITGELFF.

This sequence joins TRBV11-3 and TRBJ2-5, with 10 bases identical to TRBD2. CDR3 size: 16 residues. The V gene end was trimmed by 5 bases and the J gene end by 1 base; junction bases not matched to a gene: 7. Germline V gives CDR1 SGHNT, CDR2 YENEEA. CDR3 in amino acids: CASSPPSGRVQETQYF. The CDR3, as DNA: TGTGCCAGCAGCCCCCCCAGCGGGAGGGTCCAAGAGACCCAGTACTTC.

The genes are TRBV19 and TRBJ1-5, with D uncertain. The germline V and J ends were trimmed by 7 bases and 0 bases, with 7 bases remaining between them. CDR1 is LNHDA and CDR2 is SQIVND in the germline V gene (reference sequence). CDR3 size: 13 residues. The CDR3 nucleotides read TGTGCCAGTAATTCCCGTAGCAATCAGCCCCAGCATTTT. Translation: CASNSRSNQPQHF.

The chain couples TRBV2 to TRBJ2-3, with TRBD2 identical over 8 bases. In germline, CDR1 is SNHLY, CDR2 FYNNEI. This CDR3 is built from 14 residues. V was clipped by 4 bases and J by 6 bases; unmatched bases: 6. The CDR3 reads CASSGPGGPDTQYF. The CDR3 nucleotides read TGTGCCAGCAGTGGTCCGGGAGGGCCGGATACGCAGTATTTT.

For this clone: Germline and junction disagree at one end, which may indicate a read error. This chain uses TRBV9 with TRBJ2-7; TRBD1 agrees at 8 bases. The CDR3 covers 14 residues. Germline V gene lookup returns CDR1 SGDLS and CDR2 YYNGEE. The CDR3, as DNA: TGTGCCAGCAGCGTGGGACAGGACCCCTATGAGCAGTACTTC. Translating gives CASSVGQDPYEQYF.

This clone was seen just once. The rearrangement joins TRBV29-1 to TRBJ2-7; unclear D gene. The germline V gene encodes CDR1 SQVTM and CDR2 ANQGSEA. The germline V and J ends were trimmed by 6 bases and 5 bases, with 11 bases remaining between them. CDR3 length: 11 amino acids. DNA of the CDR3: TGCAGCGTCCAAACATTCAACGAGCAGTACTTC. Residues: CSVQTFNEQYF.

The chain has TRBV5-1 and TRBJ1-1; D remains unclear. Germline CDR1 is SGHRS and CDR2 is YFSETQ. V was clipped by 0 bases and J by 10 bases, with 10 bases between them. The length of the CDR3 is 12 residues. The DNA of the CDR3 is TGCGCCAGCAGCTTGGTTCCAGGAGGAGCTTTCTTT. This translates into CASSLVPGGAFF.

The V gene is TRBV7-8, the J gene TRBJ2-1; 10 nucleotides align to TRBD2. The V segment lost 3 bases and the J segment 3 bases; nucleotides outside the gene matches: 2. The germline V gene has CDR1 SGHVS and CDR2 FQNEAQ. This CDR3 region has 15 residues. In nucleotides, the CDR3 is TGTGCCAGCAGCTTTCTAGCGGGAGTCTACAATGAGCAGTTCTTC. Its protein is CASSFLAGVYNEQFF.

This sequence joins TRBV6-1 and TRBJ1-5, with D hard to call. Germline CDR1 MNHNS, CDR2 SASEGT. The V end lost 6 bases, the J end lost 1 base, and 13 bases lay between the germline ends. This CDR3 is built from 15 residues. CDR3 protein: CASRRSGLSNQPQHF. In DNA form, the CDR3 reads TGTGCCAGCAGGCGAAGTGGGTTAAGCAATCAGCCCCAGCATTTT.

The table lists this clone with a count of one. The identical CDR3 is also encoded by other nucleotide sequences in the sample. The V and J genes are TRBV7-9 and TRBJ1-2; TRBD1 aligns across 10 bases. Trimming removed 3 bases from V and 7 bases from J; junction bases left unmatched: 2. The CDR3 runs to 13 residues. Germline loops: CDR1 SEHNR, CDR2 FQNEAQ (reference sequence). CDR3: CASSFGDRGGYTF. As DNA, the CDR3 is TGTGCCAGCAGCTTCGGGGACAGGGGTGGCTACACCTTC.

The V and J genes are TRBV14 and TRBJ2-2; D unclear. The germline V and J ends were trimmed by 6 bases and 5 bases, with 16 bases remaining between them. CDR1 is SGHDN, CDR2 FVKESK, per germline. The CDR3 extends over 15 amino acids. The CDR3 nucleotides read TGTGCCAGCAGGCCTCGCGGAATCAGGACCGGGGAGCTGTTTTTT. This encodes CASRPRGIRTGELFF. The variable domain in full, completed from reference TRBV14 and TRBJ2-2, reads EAGVTQFPSHSVIEKGQTVTLRCDPISGHDNLYWYRRVMGKEIKFLLHFVKESKQDESGMPNNRFLAERTGGTYSTLKVQPAELEDSGVYFCASRPRGIRTGELFFGEGSRLTVL.

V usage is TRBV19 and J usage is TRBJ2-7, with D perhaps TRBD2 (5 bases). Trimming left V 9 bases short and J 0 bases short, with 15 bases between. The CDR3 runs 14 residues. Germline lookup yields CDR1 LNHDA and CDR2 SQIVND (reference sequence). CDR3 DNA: TGTGCCAGCAGACTAAGCAGGAGCTCCTACGAGCAGTACTTC. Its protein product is CASRLSRSSYEQYF.

The CDR3, as DNA: TGTGCCAGCAGCGTGGGGATCGGGAACACTGAAGCTTTCTTT. Amino acids: CASSVGIGNTEAFF. This sequence joins TRBV9 and TRBJ1-1; D is uncertain. Per germline, CDR1 SGDLS and CDR2 YYNGEE. The CDR3 sequence is 14 residues long. Trimming stripped 2 bases from V and 1 base from J, with 9 bases between.

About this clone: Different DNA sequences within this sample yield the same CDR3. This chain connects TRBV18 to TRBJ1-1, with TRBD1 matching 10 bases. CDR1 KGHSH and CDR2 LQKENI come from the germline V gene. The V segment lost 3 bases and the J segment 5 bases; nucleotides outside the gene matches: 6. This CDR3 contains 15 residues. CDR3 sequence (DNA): TGTGCCAGCTCACCCCGACAGGGGGCAGATACTGAAGCTTTCTTT. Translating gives CASSPRQGADTEAFF.

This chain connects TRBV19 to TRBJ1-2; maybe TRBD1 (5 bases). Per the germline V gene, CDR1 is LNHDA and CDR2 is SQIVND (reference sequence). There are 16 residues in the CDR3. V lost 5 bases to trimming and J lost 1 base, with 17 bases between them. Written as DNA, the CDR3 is TGTGCCAGTAGTCAACAGGCGACCCTGGGTAACTATGGCTACACCTTC. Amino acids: CASSQQATLGNYGYTF.

As DNA, the CDR3 is TGTGCCAGCAGCCCCGGGCAGGGGGCCGGAGAGACCCAGTACTTC. Translation gives CASSPGQGAGETQYF. The chain carries TRBV7-9 and TRBJ2-5; 8 bases map to TRBD1. CDR3 length equals 15 residues. Trimming took 5 bases from V and 4 from J; bases not matched to a gene: 9. Germline V gives CDR1 SEHNR, CDR2 FQNEAQ (reference sequence).

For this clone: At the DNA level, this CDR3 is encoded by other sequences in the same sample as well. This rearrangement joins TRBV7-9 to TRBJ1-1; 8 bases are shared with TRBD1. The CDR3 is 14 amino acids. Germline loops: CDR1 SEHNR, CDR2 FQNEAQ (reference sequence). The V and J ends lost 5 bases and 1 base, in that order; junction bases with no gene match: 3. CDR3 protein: CASSTDRGNTEAFF. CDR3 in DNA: TGTGCCAGCAGCACTGACAGGGGGAACACTGAAGCTTTCTTT. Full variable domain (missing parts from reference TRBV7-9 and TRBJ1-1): DTGVSQNPRHKITKRGQNVTFRCDPISEHNRLYWYRQTLGQGPEFLTYFQNEAQLEKSRLLSDRFSAERPKGSFSTLEIQRTEQGDSAMYLCASSTDRGNTEAFFGQGTRLTVV.

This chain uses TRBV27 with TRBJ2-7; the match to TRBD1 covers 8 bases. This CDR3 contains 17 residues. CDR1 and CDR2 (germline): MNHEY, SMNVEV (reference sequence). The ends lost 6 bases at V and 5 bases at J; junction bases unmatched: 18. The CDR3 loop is CASSQGQRTGGRDEQYF. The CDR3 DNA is TGTGCCAGCAGCCAAGGCCAGAGAACAGGGGGGAGAGACGAGCAGTACTTC.